These 16 T cell receptor beta chains were sequenced from one sample in a study of blood T cell repertoires in COVID-19. The data were produced by immunoSEQ multiplex PCR, yet TCRdb's version contains in-frame clones alone and is incomplete. The sample has 190,000 or so clones, around four fifths seen once; the top ten hold 6.9%. The sequencing sample was made of peripheral blood. The source is a human donor with acute or convalescent COVID-19. The donor label of this sample is uncertain.

This clone was observed a single time. V gene TRBV11-2 combines with J gene TRBJ2-2; unclear D gene. CDR1 is SGHAT, CDR2 FQNNGV, per germline. Trimming took off 1 base at V and 6 bases at J, with 9 bases between the two ends. The CDR3 has 14 amino acids. The CDR3 sequence is CASSLGWRSGELFF. Here the CDR3 DNA reads TGTGCCAGCAGCTTAGGGTGGCGGTCCGGGGAGCTGTTTTTT. Combining the CDR3 with reference TRBV11-2 and TRBJ2-2 gives the whole variable domain EAGVAQSPRYKIIEKRQSVAFWCNPISGHATLYWYQQILGQGPKLLIQFQNNGVVDDSQLPKDRFSAERLKGVDSTLKIQPAKLEDSAVYLCASSLGWRSGELFFGEGSRLTVL.

This clone showed up just a few times. This sequence joins TRBV10-3 and TRBJ1-5, with a possible D match to TRBD1 (5 bases). Between the trimmed V and J ends, which lost 1 base and 0 bases, there was a span of 16 bases. Germline V CDR1 and CDR2: ENHRY, SYGVKD. The CDR3 sequence is 18 residues long. The CDR3 spells CAISELPGRGDSNQPQHF. The CDR3 DNA reads TGTGCCATCAGTGAGTTACCGGGACGGGGGGATAGCAATCAGCCCCAGCATTTT.

The chain combines TRBV3-1 (or the pseudogene TRBV3-2) with TRBJ2-1; 7 positions match TRBD1. The CDR3 extends over 14 amino acids. Trimming cost V 4 bases and J 7 bases; bases outside gene matches: 7. Germline CDR1 is LGHDT and CDR2 is YNNKEL (reference sequence). Written as DNA, the CDR3 is TGTGCCAGCAGCCTACAGGGGCCGTGGAATGAGCAGTTCTTC. Translated: CASSLQGPWNEQFF.

This clone has only one observation. The chain joins TRBV14 to TRBJ1-3; TRBD1 matches 7 bases. Germline V gives CDR1 SGHDN, CDR2 FVKESK. J was trimmed by 6 bases and V by 0 bases; bases with no gene match: 8. This CDR3 has 16 amino acids. The CDR3 bases are TGTGCCAGCAGCCAAGATCGAGGGACAGTATCAAACACCATATATTTT. As protein: CASSQDRGTVSNTIYF.

This clone has more than one count but fewer than ten. CDR3 sequence: CASSRTGGTGEQYF. The CDR3 region has the DNA TGTGCCAGCAGCCGGACAGGGGGTACCGGGGAGCAGTACTTC. The gene calls are TRBV6-2 or TRBV6-3 and TRBJ2-7; 10 bases line up with TRBD1. The CDR3 is made up of 14 amino acids. Losses at the gene ends were 6 bases for V and 7 bases for J; bases not matched to a gene: 9. Per the germline V gene, CDR1 is MNHEY and CDR2 is SVGEGT.

The J gene is TRBJ2-4, the V gene TRBV5-1; weak D call: TRBD2 (7 bases). CDR1 and CDR2 (germline): SGHRS, YFSETQ. This CDR3 region has 16 residues. Between the trimmed V and J ends, which lost 7 bases and 4 bases, there was a span of 21 bases. Here the CDR3 reads CASGRDPEGGKNIQYF. CDR3 nucleotides: TGCGCCAGCGGGAGGGACCCCGAGGGGGGAAAAAACATTCAGTACTTC.

The rearrangement uses TRBV30 and TRBJ2-3; D might be TRBD1 (5 bases). V lost 2 bases and J 0 bases, leaving 12 bases between the germline ends. CDR3 length: 15 amino acids. Germline assignment: CDR1 GTSNPN and CDR2 SVGIG (reference sequence). CDR3 region: CAWSLRSGSTDTQYF. CDR3 in DNA: TGTGCCTGGAGTCTAAGGTCAGGGAGCACAGATACGCAGTATTTT.

The chain links TRBV9 to TRBJ2-5; 8 bases are a match to TRBD1. CDR1 and CDR2 (germline): SGDLS, YYNGEE. With V trimmed by 0 bases and J by 4 bases, 11 bases remained unmatched. The CDR3 has 17 residues. CDR3 DNA: TGTGCCAGCAGCGTAGGGGCCGGGACAGGTTTGGGAGAGACCCAGTACTTC. Protein product: CASSVGAGTGLGETQYF.

This chain uses TRBV2 with TRBJ2-2, with 11 bases lining up with TRBD2. Germline CDR1 reads SNHLY; CDR2 reads FYNNEI. The junction had 6 bases not matched to a gene; V was cut back by 4 bases and J by 5 bases. This CDR3 has 16 residues. The CDR3 sequence is CASSVYLAGGTGELFF. The DNA of the CDR3 is TGTGCCAGCAGTGTATACCTAGCGGGGGGAACCGGGGAGCTGTTTTTT.

This clone was observed a few times. The chain uses TRBV9 and TRBJ2-2; 15 bases fit TRBD2. The V gene end was trimmed by 0 bases and the J gene end by 3 bases; junction bases not matched to a gene: 3. CDR3 size: 18 residues. In germline, CDR1 is SGDLS, CDR2 YYNGEE. Written as DNA, the CDR3 is TGTGCCAGCAGCGTAGGGGGACTAGCGGGAGGTCACACCGGGGAGCTGTTTTTT. Translated: CASSVGGLAGGHTGELFF. The entire variable domain, with the rest obtained from reference TRBV9 and TRBJ2-2, is as follows: DSGVTQTPKHLITATGQRVTLRCSPRSGDLSVYWYQQSLDQGLQFLIQYYNGEERAKGNILERFSAQQFPDLHSELNLSSLELGDSALYFCASSVGGLAGGHTGELFFGEGSRLTVL.

This clone has just one count. This chain joins TRBV30 and TRBJ1-6; D is undetermined. This CDR3 contains 16 residues. Per the germline V gene, CDR1 is GTSNPN and CDR2 is SVGIG (reference sequence). Trimming cost V 0 bases and J 7 bases, with 16 bases left between them. CDR3 sequence: CAWSVRSGRGNSPLHF. CDR3 sequence (DNA): TGTGCCTGGAGTGTACGATCGGGCAGAGGGAATTCACCCCTCCACTTT.

The V call is TRBV11-2, the J call TRBJ2-7, with 7 bases that match TRBD1. CDR1 is SGHAT and CDR2 is FQNNGV in the germline V gene. The CDR3 is 14 residues long. V was pared by 4 bases and J by 0 bases, with 3 bases of the junction left unmatched. CDR3 nucleotide sequence: TGTGCCAGCAGCTCTACAGGGGTCTCCTACGAGCAGTACTTC. This codes for CASSSTGVSYEQYF.

CDR3 sequence reads: CASRGLAGGYEQFF. In DNA form, the CDR3 reads TGTGCCAGTAGGGGCCTGGCGGGAGGGTATGAGCAGTTCTTC. This sequence joins TRBV19 and TRBJ2-1, with 9 bases identical to TRBD2. Germline V CDR1 and CDR2: LNHDA, SQIVND (reference sequence). Trimming cost V 6 bases and J 8 bases; bases outside gene matches: 8. The CDR3 contains 14 residues.

This clone was observed a handful of times. The chain is built from TRBV5-1 and TRBJ2-1; 10 bases fit TRBD1. CDR1 is SGHRS, CDR2 YFSETQ, per germline. The junction had 7 bases not matched to a gene; V was cut back by 4 bases and J by 6 bases. There are 15 residues in the CDR3. CDR3 nucleotide sequence: TGCGCCAGCAGCGGAACCGGGACAGGGGTCAATGAGCAGTTCTTC. Translated, it gives CASSGTGTGVNEQFF. Looking up the rest from reference TRBV5-1 and TRBJ2-1 gives the full variable domain: KAGVTQTPRYLIKTRGQQVTLSCSPISGHRSVSWYQQTPGQGLQFLFEYFSETQRNKGNFPGRFSGRQFSNSRSEMNVSTLELGDSALYLCASSGTGTGVNEQFFGPGTRLTVL.

V and J are TRBV7-9 and TRBJ2-3; the match to TRBD2 covers 11 bases. The trim removed 5 bases at V and 2 bases at J, leaving 6 bases unmatched. The germline CDR1 and CDR2 sequences are SEHNR and FQNEAQ (reference sequence). The CDR3 is made up of 16 amino acids. The DNA for the CDR3 is TGTGCCAGCAGCGCGCGACTAGCGGGATACACAGATACGCAGTATTTT. Residues: CASSARLAGYTDTQYF.

As concerns this clone: At the DNA level, this CDR3 is encoded by other sequences in the same sample as well. V and J are TRBV19 and TRBJ2-7; TRBD1 agrees at 11 bases. CDR1 and CDR2 from the germline V gene are LNHDA and SQIVND (reference sequence). Losses at the gene ends were 3 bases for V and 4 bases for J; bases not matched to a gene: 5. This CDR3 is 15 amino acids long. Here the CDR3 reads CASSISGTGGYEQYF. DNA of the CDR3: TGTGCCAGTAGTATCTCCGGGACAGGGGGATACGAGCAGTACTTC. The full variable domain, its missing parts supplied by reference TRBV19 and TRBJ2-7, is DGGITQSPKYLFRKEGQNVTLSCEQNLNHDAMYWYRQDPGQGLRLIYYSQIVNDFQKGDIAEGYSVSREKKESFPLTVTSAQKNPTAFYLCASSISGTGGYEQYFGPGTRLTVT.